This T cell receptor (beta chain) was identified during a study of CD8+ T cells in alopecia areata. The authors extracted RNA and reverse transcribed it into cDNA as the sequencing template. Sequenced by immunoSEQ multiplex PCR; TCRdb stores in-frame clones only, minus some. The sample shows approximately 180,000 clones, about 63% of them seen only once. The CDR3 has 13 residues. V lost 2 bases and J lost 2, with 7 bases in between. In germline, CDR1 is GTSNPN, CDR2 SVGIG (reference sequence). The clonotype originates from a human donor with alopecia areata. The J gene is TRBJ2-1, the V gene TRBV30; D is uncertain. The specimen comprised CD4+ T cells sorted from blood, sampled at week 0. CDR3 sequence: CAWSPLTYNEQFF. The DNA of the CDR3 is TGTGCCTGGAGTCCGTTGACCTACAATGAGCAGTTCTTC.